This is a list of T cell receptor beta chains from one sample in a study of cytomegalovirus exposure and HLA in healthy donors. Here immunoSEQ multiplex PCR was the method, and the copy in TCRdb shows in-frame clones only, minus some. This table has about 130,000 clones, approximately 78% appearing once. The material sequenced was PBMCs. The receptors originated from a middle-aged woman in good health and CMV-seropositive. Each CDR3 is given with its conserved first and last residue. Fields, in order: clone size, J gene, V gene, D gene, CDR3 DNA, CDR3 protein. A D gene is named only where the DNA matches it firmly. Size is stated for part of the rows, as once, few or many counts, or as a class when the clone is expanded.

>few|TRBJ2-3|TRBV29-1|TRBD2
TGCAGCGCCCGGACTAGCGGGGCCTCCGATGGGAGGGATACGCAGTATTTT
CSARTSGASDGRDTQYF
>NA|TRBJ2-3|TRBV29-1|NA
TGCAGCGTTCTGAAGGGGTTGCCAGATACGCAGTATTTT
CSVLKGLPDTQYF
>once|TRBJ2-2|TRBV19|TRBD1
TGTGCCAGTAGTATTGGACAGGGGGCCACCGGGGAGCTGTTTTTT
CASSIGQGATGELFF
>NA|TRBJ2-3|TRBV5-6|NA
TGTGCCAGCAGCGGAAAGCAGGGTACGCAGTATTTT
CASSGKQGTQYF
>NA|TRBJ2-7|TRBV10-3|TRBD1
TGTGCCACCGGGGAGAGGACAGGGCCGAGCTCCTACGAGCAGTACTTC
CATGERTGPSSYEQYF
>once|TRBJ2-7|TRBV7-9|TRBD2
TGTGCCAGCAAAAAACTAGCGGGTAGCTACGAGCAGTACTTC
CASKKLAGSYEQYF
>few|TRBJ2-7|TRBV5-1|NA
TGCGCCAGCAAGACACAGACGAGTTCCTACGAGCAGTACTTC
CASKTQTSSYEQYF
>NA|TRBJ2-7|TRBV9|TRBD2
TGTGCCAGCAGCGACGCACGGGGGGAGCGGGGGATCTCCTACGAGCAGTACTTC
CASSDARGERGISYEQYF
>NA|TRBJ1-1|TRBV7-3|NA
TGTGCCAGCAGCTTAGGCCCATCTAACACTGAAGCTTTCTTT
CASSLGPSNTEAFF
>NA|TRBJ2-1|TRBV6-1|NA
TGTGCCAGCACTGAGATGTACTCCAATGAGCAGTTCTTC
CASTEMYSNEQFF
>NA|TRBJ1-5|TRBV6-1|NA
TGTGCCAGGCGGGGGGACGGTGGGTCAGCCCAGCATTTT
CARRGDGGSAQHF
>NA|TRBJ2-7|TRBV5-4|NA
TGTGCCAGCAGCCTCTATTCCTCCTACGAGCAGTACTTC
CASSLYSSYEQYF
>NA|TRBJ2-7|TRBV10-3|TRBD2
TGTGCCATCAGTGCCGCTAGCGGAAACTACGAGCAGTACTTC
CAISAASGNYEQYF
>NA|TRBJ1-4|TRBV9|TRBD1
TGTGCCAGCAGCGCGGGACAGACCCAAGCTGGTGAAAAACTGTTTTTT
CASSAGQTQAGEKLFF
>NA|TRBJ1-2|TRBV7-7|NA
TGTGCTAGCAAACCGGGACACCGTCGGGGTGGCTACACCTTC
CASKPGHRRGGYTF
>NA|TRBJ2-7|TRBV9|NA
TGTGCCAGCAGCGTCTCGCACGGAACGGGGGAGCAGTACTTC
CASSVSHGTGEQYF
>NA|TRBJ2-7|TRBV7-8|TRBD2
TGTGCCAGCAGTGGACTAGCGGGACGCGAGCAGTACTTC
CASSGLAGREQYF
>NA|TRBJ1-4|TRBV28|TRBD1
TGTGCCAGCAGGAGGACAGGGATTAATGAAAAACTGTTTTTT
CASRRTGINEKLFF
>NA|TRBJ1-5|TRBV2|NA
TGTGCCAGCAGTGTACAGAGCAATCAGCCCCAGCATTTT
CASSVQSNQPQHF
>NA|TRBJ2-5|TRBV5-5|NA
TGTGCCAGCACCTACGGGGACCAAGAGACCCAGTACTTC
CASTYGDQETQYF
>NA|TRBJ1-1|TRBV7-2|NA
TGTGCCAGCAGTCTTTGGTCCGGGGAGCCTTACACTGAAGCTTTCTTT
CASSLWSGEPYTEAFF
>NA|TRBJ1-1|TRBV7-8|NA
TGTGCCAGCAGAAACAGACAGTTGAACACTGAAGCTTTCTTT
CASRNRQLNTEAFF
>NA|TRBJ1-5|TRBV7-9|TRBD1
TGTGCCAGCAGCTCCTATTCCGGGACAGGGGGGATTAGCAATCAGCCCCAGCATTTT
CASSSYSGTGGISNQPQHF
>NA|TRBJ2-4|TRBV12-2|NA
TGTGCAAGTCGCTCCCCTAGGGGGATGGGGAACATTCAGTACTTC
CASRSPRGMGNIQYF
>NA|TRBJ2-1|TRBV7-9|TRBD2
TGTGCCAGCAGCCCTAGCGGGAGTAATTACAATGAGCAGTTCTTC
CASSPSGSNYNEQFF
>NA|TRBJ1-2|TRBV5-1|NA
TGCGCCAGCAGCTTGGGCCGACAGGAAGGGTATGGCTACACCTTC
CASSLGRQEGYGYTF
>NA|TRBJ1-4|TRBV5-1|TRBD1
TGCGCCAGCAGCTTTGGGCAGGGGGTGTTCGGGGCTAATGAAAAACTGTTTTTT
CASSFGQGVFGANEKLFF
>few|TRBJ2-1|TRBV7-6|TRBD2
TGTGCCAGCAGCTTACAGGGCGGGAGTTCATCCTACAATGAGCAGTTCTTC
CASSLQGGSSSYNEQFF
>NA|TRBJ2-3|TRBV7-2|TRBD2
TGTGCCAGCAGCCCAAACGGCCTAGGACTAGCGCCAGATACGCAGTATTTT
CASSPNGLGLAPDTQYF
>NA|TRBJ2-5|TRBV4-2|NA
TGTGCCAGCAGCCAAGCGGCGGCTAGCGATTCTGCGGAGACCCAGTACTTC
CASSQAAASDSAETQYF
>NA|TRBJ2-1|TRBV6-5|TRBD2
TGTGCCAGCAGTAAGCCGGGACTAGCGGATGAGCAGTTCTTC
CASSKPGLADEQFF
>NA|TRBJ1-2|TRBV5-4|NA
TGTGCCAGCAGTTCACAAATACAACCTAACTATGGCTACACCTTC
CASSSQIQPNYGYTF
>NA|TRBJ1-1|TRBV27|NA
TGTGCCAGCAGTTATTACGGCACTGAAGCTTTCTTT
CASSYYGTEAFF
>once|TRBJ1-2|TRBV2|TRBD1
TGTGCCAGCCTAAAGACAGGGCAAGATGGCTACACCTTC
CASLKTGQDGYTF
>NA|TRBJ2-2|TRBV27|TRBD1
TGTGCCAGCAGCTTGTACCGGGACAGGGTGAGGCAGGAAACCGGGGAGCTGTTTTTT
CASSLYRDRVRQETGELFF
>NA|TRBJ1-1|TRBV10-2|NA
TGCGCCAGCGGGACACCGAACACTGAAGCTTTCTTT
CASGTPNTEAFF
>NA|TRBJ2-7|TRBV19|NA
TGTGCCAGTAGTGCGACGACAGACCTTACCTACGAGCAGTACTTC
CASSATTDLTYEQYF
>NA|TRBJ2-3|TRBV6-5|NA
TGTGCCAGCAGTTACGAAGCCGCCGATACGCAGTATTTT
CASSYEAADTQYF
>NA|TRBJ2-2|TRBV19|TRBD2
TGTGCCAGCGGGACTAGCGGGGGGGGAAACACCGGGGAGCTGTTTTTT
CASGTSGGGNTGELFF
>NA|TRBJ2-1|TRBV4-3|NA
TGCGCCAGCAGCCAAGAAATAACTTACAATGAGCAGTTCTTC
CASSQEITYNEQFF
>NA|TRBJ1-2|TRBV29-1|NA
TGCAGCGTTGAAGCAGGACAACTGACTTCCTATGGCTACACCTTC
CSVEAGQLTSYGYTF
>NA|TRBJ2-2|TRBV5-1|TRBD2
TGCGCCAGCAGCGGGGGGACTAGCGGGAGGACCGGGGAGCTGTTTTTT
CASSGGTSGRTGELFF
>NA|TRBJ1-2|TRBV5-4|TRBD1
TGTGCCAGCAGACTACAGGGGGGCTATGGCTACACCTTC
CASRLQGGYGYTF
>NA|TRBJ2-3|TRBV10-1|TRBD2
TGCGCCACCGCTAGCGGGGGGGCGGAAGATACGCAGTATTTT
CATASGGAEDTQYF
>NA|TRBJ1-2|TRBV5-1|TRBD1
TGCGCCAGCAGCGTCGGGACAGGCCCGAATGGCTACACCTTC
CASSVGTGPNGYTF
>NA|TRBJ2-5|TRBV5-8|NA
TGTGCCAGCAGCTTGGCTCGGGAGACCCAGTACTTC
CASSLARETQYF
>NA|TRBJ1-2|TRBV19|NA
TGTGCCAGTAGAGTTGAGGGTAACTATGGCTACACCTTC
CASRVEGNYGYTF
>NA|TRBJ2-1|TRBV6-5|TRBD2
TGTGCCCGTCGGAGACTAGCGGCCCTGGAAGTCTTC
CARRRLAALEVF
>NA|TRBJ2-7|TRBV11-2|TRBD1
TGTGCCAGCAGGCCCCAGGACAGGGCTCCTTCCTACGAGCAGTACTTC
CASRPQDRAPSYEQYF
>NA|TRBJ1-3|TRBV2|NA
TGTGCCAGCAGTTTGGCGCCCCCTGGGGTAGCGGGAAACACCATATATTTT
CASSLAPPGVAGNTIYF
>NA|TRBJ1-1|TRBV29-1|NA
TGCAGCGTTGAATCCGGGACTGGGAACACTGAAGCTTTCTTT
CSVESGTGNTEAFF
>once|TRBJ2-7|TRBV9|NA
TGTGCCAGCAGCGTAGATCTCGGATCCAGGTCCTACGAGCAGTACTTC
CASSVDLGSRSYEQYF
>NA|TRBJ2-2|TRBV28|NA
TGTGCCAGCAGTCCCACACCGGGGGCCGGGGAGCTGTTTTTT
CASSPTPGAGELFF
>NA|TRBJ2-7|TRBV7-3|NA
TGTGCCAGCAGCCTCGGTGAGTCCTACGAGCAGTACTTC
CASSLGESYEQYF
>once|TRBJ2-1|TRBV29-1|TRBD2
TGCAGCGTTGAATCCCCGAGGGCGGGAGCTTACAATGAGCAGTTCTTC
CSVESPRAGAYNEQFF
>NA|TRBJ2-1|TRBV15|NA
TGTGCCACCAGCAGAGATCGGTATGAGCAGTTCTTC
CATSRDRYEQFF
>NA|TRBJ2-2|TRBV5-4|NA
TGTGCCAGCAGCTCCAAGAACACCGGGGAGCTGTTTTTT
CASSSKNTGELFF